This T cell receptor beta chain comes out of a study of beta chain features in type 1 diabetes. Study in general: Patient and healthy donor groups were alike in age, gender and cell yields.

The sequenced template was cDNA made from the entire isolated RNA. For naive, central memory and regulatory T cell samples, reads averaged around 3.5 million. TCRdb keeps only in-frame clones here, not all; method: immunoSEQ multiplex PCR. In the table there are 620,000 or so clones, roughly 16% of which are singletons. Only one heparinised blood draw was taken per donor, and its volume averaged around 110 mL. This clone was found a few times. The sequence was collected from a man between 18 and 35 years old in good health. The sequencing sample was made of naive CD4+ T cells from blood.

Here the CDR3 reads CASSAGTGSYGYTF. CDR3 in DNA: TGTGCCAGCAGCGCGGGGACAGGGAGCTATGGCTACACCTTC. This chain joins TRBV7-2 and TRBJ1-2, with TRBD1 identical over 9 bases. Germline CDR1 reads SGHTA; CDR2 reads FQGNSA. V was pared by 5 bases and J by 4 bases, with 5 bases of the junction left unmatched. The CDR3 loop spans 14 amino acids.